Here is one T cell receptor beta chain with its context. CDR3 length: 13 amino acids. V shed 2 bases and J shed 5 bases, with 9 bases lying between them. In germline, CDR1 is LNHDA, CDR2 SQIVND (reference sequence). This specimen comes from a study of hypomethylating agent response in myelodysplastic syndrome. Study in general: About six patients responded with complete response or hematologic improvement; roughly 5 did not.

Libraries were prepared by immunoSEQ multiplex PCR; TCRdb keeps only in-frame clonotypes and omits some of them. The sample holds several thousand clones, around 80% seen once. Sequencing was performed on bone marrow, taken before or after starting hypomethylating agent treatment for myelodysplastic syndrome (not recorded which). The chain is built from TRBV19 and TRBJ1-1; no clear D gene. The source is a human donor with myelodysplastic syndrome. CDR3 in DNA: TGTGCCAGTAGTATACCCCCCGGTACTGAAGCTTTCTTT. Amino acids: CASSIPPGTEAFF.